This entry lists 7 T cell receptor beta chains sequenced from one sample in a study of blood T cell repertoires in COVID-19. Profiling relied on immunoSEQ multiplex PCR, and the TCRdb table lists in-frame clones only, not all of them. The sample lists some 260,000 clones, roughly 80% seen once, with around 4.1% in the top ten. The sequenced sample consisted of PBMCs or T cells enriched from blood (not recorded which). These receptors were obtained from a young man with acute COVID-19.

The genes are TRBV4-1 and TRBJ1-2, with D maybe TRBD1 (6 bases). CDR1 is MGHRA and CDR2 is YSYEKL in the germline V gene. The length of the CDR3 is 15 residues. Trimming took off 4 bases at V and 4 bases at J, with 16 bases between the two ends. The CDR3 protein is CASSPSTGKSYGYTF. CDR3 coding DNA: TGCGCCAGCAGCCCTAGTACAGGGAAGTCCTATGGCTACACCTTC.

The chain carries TRBV9 and TRBJ2-3; weak D call: TRBD2 (6 bases). This CDR3 contains 15 residues. Germline CDR1 reads SGDLS; CDR2 reads YYNGEE. V dropped 4 bases and J dropped 2 bases, with 14 bases sitting between them. CDR3 sequence reads: CASSPMGLYTDTQYF. CDR3 DNA: TGTGCCAGCAGCCCGATGGGACTTTACACAGATACGCAGTATTTT.

The chain combines TRBV11-2 with TRBJ2-2, with D tentatively TRBD1 (6 bases). V gave up 1 base and J gave up 0 bases, with 12 bases separating them. In germline, CDR1 is SGHAT, CDR2 FQNNGV. The CDR3 has 17 amino acids. The CDR3 loop is CASSLGGTGTNTGELFF. DNA of the CDR3: TGTGCCAGCAGCTTAGGAGGCACAGGGACGAACACCGGGGAGCTGTTTTTT.

This chain uses TRBV5-4 with TRBJ2-2; TRBD1 aligns across 7 bases. The CDR3 covers 14 residues. CDR1 is SGHNT and CDR2 is YYREEE in the germline V gene (reference sequence). After removal of 4 bases from V and 4 bases from J, the junction contained 4 bases not matched to a gene. In nucleotides, the CDR3 is TGTGCCAGCAGCACATACAGGGGCACCGGGGAGCTGTTTTTT. It codes for CASSTYRGTGELFF.

The chain combines TRBV6-6 with TRBJ2-7; weak D call: TRBD1 (5 bases). Germline V gene sequence: CDR1 MNHNY, CDR2 SVGAGI (reference sequence). The CDR3 is 11 amino acids. Trimming took off 2 bases at V and 6 bases at J, with 5 bases between the two ends. DNA of the CDR3: TGTGCCAGCAGTTACAGGGGCGAGCAGTACGTC. Translation: CASSYRGEQYV.

The V and J genes are TRBV12-3 or TRBV12-4 and TRBJ1-5; D gene uncertain. The ends were cut back, 6 bases at V and 5 bases at J, with 11 bases in the middle. CDR3 length: 13 amino acids. For the CDR3, the DNA is TGTGCCAGCAGGCGGGGAGGGTATCAGCCCCAGCATTTT. It encodes CASRRGGYQPQHF.

CDR3 sequence: CASSWSGGKYEQFF. In DNA form, the CDR3 reads TGTGCCAGCAGTTGGTCAGGGGGTAAATATGAGCAGTTCTTC. The chain recombines TRBV27 with TRBJ2-1; TRBD1 agrees at 7 bases. Germline V gene lookup returns CDR1 MNHEY and CDR2 SMNVEV (reference sequence). J lost 8 bases, V lost 4 bases, and 8 bases had no gene match. The CDR3 covers 14 residues.